This T cell receptor beta chain was observed in a study of CD4 T cells in relation to SARS-CoV-2 and coronaviruses. Data came from immunoSEQ multiplex PCR; TCRdb stores just in-frame clones and leaves some out. The top ten hold 20% to 25% of the sample, which has about 29,000 clones, 60% to 85% seen once. For this clone: Its antigen is undetermined.

Unexposed donor CD4+ T cells date from about 2011-2018, before the COVID-19 pandemic. After around nine days of culture, CD4+ T cells were isolated. The sample consisted of CD4+ T cells from PBMCs, cultured in vitro. The TCR originated in a human donor in good health.

Here the CDR3 reads CASRRSGTSGKYEQYF. In DNA, the CDR3 is TGTGCCAGCAGGCGATCCGGGACTAGCGGAAAATACGAGCAGTACTTC. V and J are TRBV21-1 and TRBJ2-7; the DNA was not compared with TRBD2, the D call given in the table. TRBV21-1 is designated a pseudogene. This CDR3 contains 16 residues.